These 6 T cell receptor beta chains originate from one sample sequenced in a study of T-cell memory formation after mild COVID-19. Via MiXCR, TCRdb re-called the 5' RACE reads, giving one row per CDR3 protein. The data hold around 30,000 distinct CDR3 sequences, with roughly 12% observed a single time. Sequences were obtained from PBMCs or a T cell subset sorted from them (not recorded which). Receptors originate from an adult woman who had mild COVID-19 (a few samples of this study predate the infection). Cell type and time point are not known.

This clonotype was detected many times. The J gene is TRBJ2-1, the V gene TRBV5-1, with D perhaps matching TRBD2 (6 bases). V was trimmed by 0 bases and J by 7 bases, leaving 14 bases between them. Germline loops: CDR1 SGHRS, CDR2 YFSETQ. This CDR3 spans 15 amino acids. CDR3 coding DNA: TGCGCCAGCAGCTTGGGAGTCCCCCGGGGGAATGAGCAGTTCTTC. Amino acids: CASSLGVPRGNEQFF.

In its sample, this clonotype was seen many times. CDR3 amino acids: CSVAAGDNEQFF. The CDR3 nucleotides read TGCAGCGTTGCGGCGGGGGACAATGAGCAGTTCTTC. The gene calls are TRBV29-1 and TRBJ2-1, with 7 bases aligning to TRBD2. The germline V gene encodes CDR1 SQVTM and CDR2 ANQGSEA. The CDR3 runs to 12 residues. V was pared by 4 bases and J by 5 bases, with 2 bases of the junction left unmatched.

This clonotype was seen ten or more times. The chain employs TRBV12-3 or TRBV12-4 and TRBJ2-2; TRBD1 or TRBD2 may be the D gene (5 bases each). The V end lost 2 bases, the J end lost 5 bases, and 12 bases lay between the germline ends. The CDR3 is 15 residues long. CDR3 sequence: CASSLWGSGTGELFF. The CDR3, as DNA: TGTGCCAGCAGTTTATGGGGGAGTGGAACCGGGGAGCTGTTTTTT.

This clonotype was picked up many times. The chain has TRBV5-1 and TRBJ2-1; no clear D. CDR1 and CDR2 from the germline V gene are SGHRS and YFSETQ. The CDR3 loop spans 15 amino acids. Trimming took off 0 bases at V and 0 bases at J, with 7 bases between the two ends. The CDR3 coding sequence is TGCGCCAGCAGCTTGGGGACGAGCTCCTACAATGAGCAGTTCTTC. Translating gives CASSLGTSSYNEQFF.

The CDR3 spells CASSFYTGTGNEKLFF. CDR3 DNA sequence: TGTGCCAGCAGCTTTTACACCGGGACAGGGAACGAAAAACTGTTTTTT. The chain couples TRBV5-4 to TRBJ1-4, with 9 bases that match TRBD1. CDR1 SGHNT and CDR2 YYREEE come from the germline V gene (reference sequence). CDR3 length equals 16 residues. After removal of 2 bases from V and 8 bases from J, the junction contained 10 bases not matched to a gene.

This clonotype showed up many times. This chain links TRBV24-1 with TRBJ2-2; a possible D gene is TRBD1 (5 bases). The germline V gene encodes CDR1 KGHDR and CDR2 SFDVKD. Trimming pared 2 bases from V and 6 bases from J, leaving 9 bases between. This CDR3 has 14 residues. In DNA form, the CDR3 reads TGTGCCACCAGTGATTCCAGGGTATCCGGGGAGCTGTTTTTT. Its translation: CATSDSRVSGELFF.